Listed below are T cell receptor beta chains from one sample, sequenced in a study of sequential checkpoint blockade in melanoma. Here immunoSEQ multiplex PCR was the method, and the copy in TCRdb shows in-frame clones only, minus some. The repertoire holds roughly 28,000 clones, with roughly 81% as singletons. The starting material was CD8+ T cells sorted from blood (inferred from file names), obtained from a patient given nivolumab and ipilimumab in sequence. These TCRs come from a human donor with melanoma. The CDR3 runs from the conserved cysteine through the conserved F or W. D genes are given only for firm matches. The size field is filled for only some rows; it gives once, few, many or a size class.

TRBJ1-5	-	TRBD1	TRBV5-6	CASSLAGQGHSNQPQHF
TRBJ1-2	-	TRBD1	TRBV10-2	CASGWSRGLYYGYTF
TRBJ1-1	once	-	TRBV19	CASTEVGGDAEAFF
TRBJ2-7	-	-	TRBV5-1	CASRGTGETYEQYF
TRBJ2-1	-	TRBD2	TRBV30	CAWSQGLAGGRFYNEQFF
TRBJ2-1	-	TRBD1	TRBV19	CASAEGQGFNEQFF
TRBJ1-5	-	-	TRBV27	CASSLSTGRNQPQHF
TRBJ2-7	-	-	TRBV11-2	CASSLGGGGYEQYF
TRBJ1-5	-	TRBD1	TRBV28	CASSSGQGSNQPQHF
TRBJ1-1	-	-	TRBV19	CASSIGSYTEAFF
TRBJ2-7	-	TRBD2	TRBV6-1	CASSEAGLAGGSSYEQYF
TRBJ2-7	-	-	TRBV4-3	CASSQRGTSSYEQYF
TRBJ1-1	-	TRBD1	TRBV2	CASSLILDRADTEAFF
TRBJ2-1	-	TRBD2	TRBV9	CASTPRGGSYNEQFF
TRBJ2-7	-	TRBD1	TRBV7-6	CASSLDTGTVSEQYF
TRBJ2-1	-	TRBD2	TRBV4-2	CASSQVAGGPNEQFF
TRBJ1-1	-	-	TRBV6-5	CASSYSRWTEAFF
TRBJ2-6	-	-	TRBV29-1	CSVALTIDRFSGANVLTF
TRBJ1-1	-	TRBD1	TRBV9	CASSPLGGDRGRGTEAFF
TRBJ2-3	-	-	TRBV7-2	CASSLADYPTDTQYF
TRBJ2-7	-	-	TRBV28	CASSLRGTTYEQYF
TRBJ1-2	few	TRBD1	TRBV4-3	CASSQDGSGGDGYTF
TRBJ1-1	-	-	TRBV4-3	CASSQEGLTGWMNTEAFF
TRBJ1-6	-	-	TRBV10-3	CAISEVQPDNSPLHF
TRBJ2-5	-	-	TRBV4-3	CASSQGAAGEAQETQYF
TRBJ2-7	-	-	TRBV5-4	CASSSGVGAYEQYF
TRBJ2-1	-	TRBD2	TRBV9	CASSLSRIAGGVDEQFF
TRBJ2-1	-	-	TRBV6-1	CASTGYEQFF
TRBJ1-1	-	-	TRBV27	CASSSFRVAEAFF
TRBJ2-7	-	-	TRBV5-5	CASSFFYEQYF
TRBJ2-1	-	-	TRBV6-5	CASSYPTGGGYNEQFF
TRBJ1-2	-	-	TRBV7-9	CASSLHPGGADYGYTF
-	-	TRBD1	TRBV10-3	CAISDQGAPPHEQYF
TRBJ2-7	few	TRBD2	TRBV7-2	CASSLEGREFGQYF
TRBJ2-7	-	-	TRBV5-5	CASSQTGSHSYEQYF
TRBJ2-7	-	TRBD2	TRBV9	CASSAGTGGSVFYEQYF
-	-	TRBD1	TRBV19	CASSYGTGDEQYF
TRBJ2-7	few	-	TRBV19	CASRDRRGRPYEQYF
TRBJ2-7	-	TRBD2	TRBV5-6	CASSLGGRPYEQYF
TRBJ2-7	-	-	TRBV4-2	CASSQAGVAYEQYF
TRBJ2-1	-	-	TRBV27	CASSYPGNEQFF
TRBJ2-1	-	TRBD2	TRBV2	CASSVSGGRVFEQFF